These 22 T cell receptor beta chains originate from one sample sequenced in a study of blood T cell repertoires in COVID-19. Profiling relied on immunoSEQ multiplex PCR, and the TCRdb table lists in-frame clones only, not all of them. Here the sample spans about 81,000 clones, around 91% being singletons. The sample comprised peripheral blood. The receptors shown here come from a man in his 70s with active or convalescent COVID-19.

This chain uses TRBV7-9 with TRBJ1-1, with D unresolved. The CDR3 length is 14 residues. The V gene lost 5 bases and the J gene lost 6 bases, with 16 bases spanning the gap. The germline V gene has CDR1 SEHNR and CDR2 FQNEAQ (reference sequence). The CDR3 nucleotides read TGTGCCAGCAGCCCAAGGACTGGCGGTGCTGAAGCTTTCTTT. This gives the protein CASSPRTGGAEAFF.

This clone has a single count. The chain is built from TRBV6-5 and TRBJ2-5; the match to TRBD1 covers 9 bases. This CDR3 region has 15 residues. J lost 5 bases, V lost 1 base, and 5 bases had no gene match. Germline V CDR1 and CDR2: MNHEY, SVGAGI. CDR3 sequence: CASSYWGQGVETQYF. DNA for the CDR3: TGTGCCAGCAGTTACTGGGGACAGGGAGTCGAGACCCAGTACTTC.

The V and J genes are TRBV27 and TRBJ2-1, with 7 bases that match TRBD1. V was pared by 5 bases and J by 2 bases, with 9 bases of the junction left unmatched. CDR1 is MNHEY, CDR2 SMNVEV, per germline (reference sequence). This CDR3 is built from 16 residues. CDR3 DNA: TGTGCCAGCAGTCGTCCGACCGGGACAGCCTACAATGAGCAGTTCTTC. Protein product: CASSRPTGTAYNEQFF.

This rearrangement joins TRBV15 to TRBJ1-5; D perhaps matches TRBD1 (5 bases). V dropped 3 bases and J dropped 5 bases, with 11 bases sitting between them. The CDR3 has 14 residues. Germline V lookup: CDR1 LNHNV, CDR2 YYDKDF (reference sequence). CDR3 amino acids: CATSRGGMDQPQHF. The CDR3 region has the DNA TGTGCCACCAGCAGGGGGGGAATGGATCAGCCCCAGCATTTT.

The chain combines TRBV7-2 with TRBJ2-4; D perhaps matches TRBD2 (6 bases). The CDR3 loop spans 17 amino acids. V lost 0 bases and J lost 0, with 12 bases in between. Per germline, CDR1 SGHTA and CDR2 FQGNSA. In DNA form, the CDR3 reads TGTGCCAGCAGCTTAGCAGGAGGGGCAGAAGCCAAAAACATTCAGTACTTC. It codes for CASSLAGGAEAKNIQYF.

The chain combines TRBV5-4 with TRBJ2-3; 7 nucleotides align to TRBD1. The CDR3 contains 16 residues. After removal of 4 bases from V and 2 bases from J, the junction contained 10 bases not matched to a gene. Germline values: CDR1 SGHNT, CDR2 YYREEE (reference sequence). CDR3 nucleotides: TGTGCCAGCAGCCCGGTAGGGGACAGCCTCACAGATACGCAGTATTTT. Translated, it gives CASSPVGDSLTDTQYF.

This clone has only a few counts. The V and J genes are TRBV9 and TRBJ2-1; the match to TRBD2 covers 13 bases. The CDR3 sequence is 15 residues long. Trimming cost V 4 bases and J 9 bases; bases outside gene matches: 7. From germline, CDR1 is SGDLS and CDR2 YYNGEE. CDR3 protein: CASSITSGGALEQFF. The CDR3 DNA is TGTGCCAGCAGCATAACTAGCGGGGGGGCCCTTGAGCAGTTCTTC. Full variable domain (outside the CDR3, taken from reference TRBV9 and TRBJ2-1): DSGVTQTPKHLITATGQRVTLRCSPRSGDLSVYWYQQSLDQGLQFLIQYYNGEERAKGNILERFSAQQFPDLHSELNLSSLELGDSALYFCASSITSGGALEQFFGPGTRLTVL.

The chain combines TRBV5-1 with TRBJ1-1; 9 bases are shared with TRBD1. CDR1 and CDR2 from the germline V gene are SGHRS and YFSETQ. This CDR3 spans 15 amino acids. With 4 bases clipped from V and 0 bases from J, the junction kept 4 bases outside the gene matches. DNA of the CDR3: TGCGCCAGCAGCAACAGGGGGCCCTTGAACACTGAAGCTTTCTTT. This encodes CASSNRGPLNTEAFF.

The V and J genes are TRBV27 and TRBJ2-1; D is unresolved. With 5 bases removed from V and 8 bases from J, the gap between germline ends came to 19 bases. The CDR3 runs 15 residues. CDR1 is MNHEY and CDR2 is SMNVEV in the germline V gene (reference sequence). For the CDR3, the DNA is TGTGCCAGCAGTATCCTAAGCTCGGGTGCCCATGAGCAGTTCTTC. This codes for CASSILSSGAHEQFF.

To note about this clone: A read error may account for a junction end that differs from germline. This chain joins TRBV10-3 and TRBJ2-1; D gene unclear. Looked up from germline, CDR1 is ENHRY and CDR2 is SYGVKD. The CDR3 runs 16 residues. The CDR3 region has the DNA TGTGCCATCAGTGAGACCCAGGTATACTCCAACAATGAGCAGTTCTTC. Residues: CAISETQVYSNNEQFF.

The V and J genes are TRBV5-5 and TRBJ1-2, with 8 bases fitting TRBD1. The germline V gene has CDR1 SGHKS and CDR2 YYEKEE (reference sequence). The V segment lost 1 base and the J segment 2 bases; nucleotides outside the gene matches: 4. The CDR3 totals 15 residues. The CDR3 nucleotides read TGTGCCAGCAGCTTGACAGGGACAGGAAACTATGGCTACACCTTC. Its translation: CASSLTGTGNYGYTF.

J is TRBJ1-2 and V is TRBV29-1; 8 bases fit TRBD1. Germline V gives CDR1 SQVTM, CDR2 ANQGSEA. Losses at the gene ends were 3 bases for V and 4 bases for J; bases not matched to a gene: 7. This CDR3 comprises 14 residues. The CDR3 DNA sequence: TGCAGCGTTGACCCCAGGGGGCTAGGCTATGGCTACACCTTC. Amino acid sequence: CSVDPRGLGYGYTF.

The chain couples TRBV5-1 to TRBJ1-1; TRBD1 might be the D (5 bases). CDR1 is SGHRS and CDR2 is YFSETQ in the germline V gene. CDR3 size: 15 residues. V dropped 3 bases and J dropped 1 base, with 13 bases sitting between them. In nucleotides, the CDR3 is TGCGCCAGCAGCTCCCAGGACATTACGAACACTGAAGCTTTCTTT. Translated: CASSSQDITNTEAFF. The full variable domain, in which reference TRBV5-1 and TRBJ1-1 provide the parts outside the CDR3, is KAGVTQTPRYLIKTRGQQVTLSCSPISGHRSVSWYQQTPGQGLQFLFEYFSETQRNKGNFPGRFSGRQFSNSRSEMNVSTLELGDSALYLCASSSQDITNTEAFFGQGTRLTVV.

In this sample, this clone turned up a few times. V usage is TRBV11-3 and J usage is TRBJ2-2, with 7 bases lining up with TRBD1. The CDR3 is 14 residues long. Trimming removed 4 bases from V and 6 bases from J; junction bases left unmatched: 5. The germline V gene has CDR1 SGHNT and CDR2 YENEEA. The CDR3, as DNA: TGTGCCAGCAGCTCCCACAGGGGCCCCGGGGAGCTGTTTTTT. Its translation: CASSSHRGPGELFF.

This sequence joins TRBV18 and TRBJ2-5; D uncertain. The CDR3 is made up of 14 amino acids. CDR1 is KGHSH, CDR2 LQKENI, per germline. V dropped 5 bases and J dropped 1 base, with 11 bases sitting between them. The CDR3: CASSRYGSQETQYF. Here the CDR3 DNA reads TGTGCCAGCTCAAGATACGGTAGCCAAGAGACCCAGTACTTC.

J is TRBJ1-2 and V is TRBV6-1; no firm D call. The CDR3 consists of 14 residues. CDR1 is MNHNS, CDR2 SASEGT, per germline. Trimming shortened V by 3 bases and J by 5 bases, and 13 bases separated the two germline ends. This CDR3 is CASSEPMELYGYTF. CDR3 bases: TGTGCCAGCAGTGAGCCAATGGAGTTGTATGGCTACACCTTC.

The gene calls are TRBV7-9 and TRBJ2-2; 9 nucleotides agree with TRBD1. Germline CDR1 is SEHNR and CDR2 is FQNEAQ (reference sequence). The trim removed 4 bases at V and 2 bases at J, leaving 8 bases unmatched. This CDR3 region has 17 residues. The CDR3: CASSSPPGQGNTGELFF. DNA of the CDR3: TGTGCCAGCAGCTCTCCTCCGGGACAGGGTAACACCGGGGAGCTGTTTTTT.

V is TRBV5-1 and J is TRBJ2-1; weak D call: TRBD2 (5 bases). This CDR3 has 14 residues. Germline V gene sequence: CDR1 SGHRS, CDR2 YFSETQ. V dropped 0 bases and J dropped 8 bases, with 12 bases sitting between them. CDR3 in DNA: TGCGCCAGCAGCTTGGAGACGACTAACGATGAGCAGTTCTTC. This sequence encodes CASSLETTNDEQFF.

The chain has TRBV18 and TRBJ1-1; 7 nucleotides agree with TRBD1. V lost 3 bases to trimming and J lost 5 bases; unmatched junction nucleotides: 12. This CDR3 contains 16 residues. In germline, CDR1 is KGHSH, CDR2 LQKENI. This chain's CDR3 is CASSPYTGAGWTEAFF. DNA for the CDR3: TGTGCCAGCTCACCGTATACAGGGGCGGGTTGGACTGAAGCTTTCTTT.

CDR3 sequence (DNA): TGTGCCACCAGCGAAAGGTCAGGGTATCGACATGGCTACACCTTC. Translation gives CATSERSGYRHGYTF. The chain carries TRBV15 and TRBJ1-2, with a tentative D call TRBD1 (5 bases). The CDR3 is made up of 15 amino acids. V lost 5 bases, J lost 6 bases, and 19 bases lay in between. Germline V lookup: CDR1 LNHNV, CDR2 YYDKDF (reference sequence).

This clone turned up a few times. CDR3 region: CASSEKVRGLDDTQYF. CDR3 bases: TGTGCCAGCAGTGAAAAAGTCAGGGGACTAGATGATACGCAGTATTTT. V usage is TRBV2 and J usage is TRBJ2-3; TRBD2 matches at 8 bases. Trimming at V came to 2 bases and at J to 6 bases, leaving 10 bases not matched to a gene. The CDR3 is 16 residues long. CDR1 is SNHLY, CDR2 FYNNEI, per germline.

Only one count was recorded for this clone. The chain links TRBV13 to TRBJ2-1, with 8 positions matching TRBD1. The CDR3 length is 14 residues. Germline lookup yields CDR1 PRHDT and CDR2 FYEKMQ (reference sequence). After removal of 5 bases from V and 8 bases from J, the junction contained 8 bases not matched to a gene. CDR3 bases: TGTGCCAGCAGCCAGGGGGCAGGGGGTTATGAGCAGTTCTTC. The encoded protein is CASSQGAGGYEQFF.